The present entry profiles one TCR beta chain with its context. The sample belongs to a study of T cell changes during pregnancy in multiple sclerosis. Germline values: CDR1 MGHRA, CDR2 YSYEKL. The CDR3 runs 17 residues. The V and J ends lost 2 bases and 6 bases, in that order; junction bases with no gene match: 10. The data were produced by immunoSEQ multiplex PCR, yet TCRdb's version contains in-frame clones alone and is incomplete. The sample lists about 99,000 clones, 90% to 95% occurring once. This sequence joins TRBV4-1 and TRBJ2-1; 10 nucleotides align to TRBD2. This specimen consisted of peripheral blood, obtained after pregnancy. The sequence was obtained from a female donor with multiple sclerosis, enrolled in a pregnancy study. The DNA for the CDR3 is TGCGCCAGCAGCCAACCTAATACGGGACTAGCGCTCAATGAGCAGTTCTTC. Its translation: CASSQPNTGLALNEQFF.